This entry lists 19 T cell receptor beta chains sequenced from one sample in a study of T cell responses to AZD1222 COVID-19 vaccine. Profiling relied on immunoSEQ multiplex PCR, and the TCRdb table lists in-frame clones only, not all of them. The table lists nearly 110,000 clones, about 90% of them singletons. The sample in question was peripheral blood, obtained on day 0 of AZD1222 vaccination. The receptors shown here come from an adult in good health.

The chain couples TRBV7-9 to TRBJ2-7; no firm D call. The CDR3 totals 16 residues. Between the trimmed V and J ends, which lost 1 base and 2 bases, there was a span of 15 bases. In germline, CDR1 is SEHNR, CDR2 FQNEAQ (reference sequence). This chain's CDR3 is CASSLVSLVAPYEQYF. The CDR3 DNA is TGTGCCAGCAGCTTAGTTAGTTTGGTGGCCCCCTACGAGCAGTACTTC. Filled out from reference TRBV7-9 and TRBJ2-7, the complete variable domain reads DTGVSQNPRHKITKRGQNVTFRCDPISEHNRLYWYRQTLGQGPEFLTYFQNEAQLEKSRLLSDRFSAERPKGSFSTLEIQRTEQGDSAMYLCASSLVSLVAPYEQYFGPGTRLTVT.

V is TRBV3-1 (or the pseudogene TRBV3-2) and J is TRBJ2-7; tentatively, D is TRBD2 (5 bases). Germline CDR1 reads LGHDT; CDR2 reads YNNKEL (reference sequence). The CDR3 spans 12 residues. Trimming took off 2 bases at V and 3 bases at J, with 5 bases between the two ends. The CDR3 region is CASSQRGYEQYF. The CDR3, as DNA: TGTGCCAGCAGCCAACGGGGCTACGAGCAGTACTTC.

The chain is built from TRBV21-1 and TRBJ2-1; the DNA was not used to check the table's D call, TRBD1. TRBV21-1 is a recognized pseudogene. CDR3 size: 15 residues. This chain's CDR3 is CASSTRQGAHNEQFF. The CDR3 DNA is TGTGCCAGCAGCACCAGACAGGGGGCTCACAATGAGCAGTTCTTC.

This sequence joins TRBV3-1 (or the pseudogene TRBV3-2) and TRBJ1-4; D uncertain. CDR1 is LGHDT, CDR2 YNNKEL, per germline (reference sequence). V lost 0 bases, J lost 8 bases, and 16 bases lay in between. The CDR3 consists of 16 residues. The CDR3 coding sequence is TGTGCCAGCAGCCAAGATTCTACAATTCGACCCGAAAAACTGTTTTTT. As protein: CASSQDSTIRPEKLFF.

The chain has TRBV2 and TRBJ2-1; TRBD1 agrees at 7 bases. The CDR3 contains 14 residues. Trimming cost V 9 bases and J 0 bases; bases outside gene matches: 5. Per germline, CDR1 SNHLY and CDR2 FYNNEI. CDR3 sequence reads: CASAGTASYNEQFF. The CDR3 bases are TGTGCCAGTGCCGGGACAGCCTCCTACAATGAGCAGTTCTTC.

J is TRBJ2-3 and V is TRBV5-1; weak D call: TRBD2 (6 bases). The CDR3 is made up of 15 amino acids. Per germline, CDR1 SGHRS and CDR2 YFSETQ. The ends were cut back, 0 bases at V and 3 bases at J, with 11 bases in the middle. The CDR3 DNA follows: TGCGCCAGCAGCTTGGTAGGCGGGACGACAGATACGCAGTATTTT. Protein product: CASSLVGGTTDTQYF.

The chain is built from TRBV4-3 and TRBJ2-5; D is unresolved. This CDR3 has 17 amino acids. Deletions cut 0 bases from V and 4 bases from J, with 18 bases between. Germline V gives CDR1 LGHNA, CDR2 YSLEER. CDR3: CASSQDLGAGVRETQYF. DNA for the CDR3: TGCGCCAGCAGCCAAGATCTAGGCGCCGGAGTCAGAGAGACCCAGTACTTC.

V usage is TRBV15 and J usage is TRBJ2-1; a weak D match, TRBD2 (5 bases). The length of the CDR3 is 13 residues. Trimming shortened V by 1 base and J by 7 bases, and 8 bases separated the two germline ends. The germline gives CDR1 LNHNV, CDR2 YYDKDF (reference sequence). CDR3 nucleotide sequence: TGTGCCACCAGCAGAGCCCCGGGGAATGAGCAGTTCTTC. The encoded protein is CATSRAPGNEQFF.

The gene calls are TRBV5-4 and TRBJ1-3, with a tentative D call TRBD1 (5 bases). V shed 0 bases and J shed 0 bases, with 7 bases lying between them. The CDR3 sequence is 15 residues long. Germline V gene sequence: CDR1 SGHNT, CDR2 YYREEE (reference sequence). The CDR3 nucleotides are TGTGCCAGCAGCTTGGACAGGCTCTCTGGAAACACCATATATTTT. Protein sequence: CASSLDRLSGNTIYF.

The J gene is TRBJ2-7, the V gene TRBV28; 7 positions agree with TRBD1. The CDR3 is made up of 14 amino acids. V gave up 6 bases and J gave up 3 bases; unmatched junction bases: 8. CDR1 and CDR2 (germline): MDHEN, SYDVKM. CDR3 sequence: CASSRTGAIYEQYF. The CDR3 DNA sequence: TGTGCCAGCAGCCGGACAGGAGCGATCTACGAGCAGTACTTC. Supplemented by reference TRBV28 and TRBJ2-7, the full variable domain reads DVKVTQSSRYLVKRTGEKVFLECVQDMDHENMFWYRQDPGLGLRLIYFSYDVKMKEKGDIPEGYSVSREKKERFSLILESASTNQTSMYLCASSRTGAIYEQYFGPGTRLTVT.

This clone was picked up one time. This rearrangement joins TRBV9 to TRBJ2-3, with 9 bases fitting TRBD2. The germline gives CDR1 SGDLS, CDR2 YYNGEE. The CDR3 has 17 residues. Germline trimming cut 0 bases from V and 6 bases from J; bases unmatched to any gene: 11. For the CDR3, the DNA is TGTGCCAGCAGCGTAGTTCTGAGCGGGGGGCCCTCGGATACGCAGTATTTT. It is translated as CASSVVLSGGPSDTQYF.

The chain joins TRBV19 to TRBJ1-1; TRBD1 aligns across 9 bases. The CDR3 loop spans 16 amino acids. V lost 6 bases and J lost 4; bases outside the gene matches: 12. Germline V lookup: CDR1 LNHDA, CDR2 SQIVND (reference sequence). The DNA of the CDR3 is TGTGCCAGTAGATCCCCGGGACAGGGTTGGGGCACTGAAGCTTTCTTT. Translation: CASRSPGQGWGTEAFF.

About this clone: The junction and the germline gene differ at one end; a read error may be behind it. The chain employs TRBV6-5 and TRBJ1-2; 8 positions match TRBD1. This CDR3 is 13 amino acids long. Germline assignment: CDR1 MNHEY and CDR2 SVGAGI. CDR3 loop: CASSLRGKDREFF. The DNA of the CDR3 is TGTGCCAGCAGCCTACGAGGGAAGGACAGGGAGTTTTTC.

To note about this clone: The junction departs from germline at one end; a sequencing error may be responsible. V is TRBV10-1 and J is TRBJ2-2; 12 nucleotides align to TRBD1. CDR3 length equals 14 residues. The germline V gene has CDR1 WNHNN and CDR2 SYGVQD (reference sequence). CDR3 amino acids: CARSGTGGLGELFF. The CDR3 region has the DNA TGCGCCCGCAGCGGGACAGGGGGCTTGGGGGAGCTGTTTTTT.

CDR3 amino acids: CASSQHQETQYF. Written as DNA, the CDR3 is TGTGCCAGTAGTCAACACCAAGAGACCCAGTACTTC. V is TRBV19 and J is TRBJ2-5; D gene uncertain. This CDR3 region has 12 residues. V shed 5 bases and J shed 0 bases, with 4 bases lying between them. Germline CDR1 reads LNHDA; CDR2 reads SQIVND (reference sequence).

Only a few counts were recorded for this clone. The chain carries TRBV28 and TRBJ2-2, with 7 bases aligning to TRBD2. CDR1 and CDR2 from the germline V gene are MDHEN and SYDVKM. V was pared by 7 bases and J by 4 bases, with 9 bases of the junction left unmatched. This CDR3 spans 15 amino acids. CDR3 coding DNA: TGTGCCAGCACTCTGGGAGGGATCGCCACCGGGGAGCTGTTTTTT. Translated, it gives CASTLGGIATGELFF. Based on the CDR3 plus reference TRBV28 and TRBJ2-2, the full variable domain is DVKVTQSSRYLVKRTGEKVFLECVQDMDHENMFWYRQDPGLGLRLIYFSYDVKMKEKGDIPEGYSVSREKKERFSLILESASTNQTSMYLCASTLGGIATGELFFGEGSRLTVL.

The J gene is TRBJ1-2, the V gene TRBV7-2; 11 nucleotides agree with TRBD1. The CDR3 has 15 residues. CDR1 is SGHTA, CDR2 FQGNSA, per germline. Trimming took 6 bases from V and 6 from J; bases not matched to a gene: 9. The CDR3 DNA follows: TGTGCCAGCAGTGGACAGGGGGCGCGGTATGATGGCTACACCTTC. It encodes CASSGQGARYDGYTF.

The genes are TRBV9 and TRBJ1-2; D remains unclear. Trimming left V 4 bases short and J 5 bases short, with 18 bases between. Germline V gene lookup returns CDR1 SGDLS and CDR2 YYNGEE. CDR3 length: 15 amino acids. The CDR3 protein is CASSLHPDPSYGYTF. The CDR3 bases are TGTGCCAGCAGCCTACATCCGGACCCTTCTTATGGCTACACCTTC. Supplemented by reference TRBV9 and TRBJ1-2, the full variable domain reads DSGVTQTPKHLITATGQRVTLRCSPRSGDLSVYWYQQSLDQGLQFLIQYYNGEERAKGNILERFSAQQFPDLHSELNLSSLELGDSALYFCASSLHPDPSYGYTFGSGTRLTVV.

The rearrangement links TRBV5-1 to TRBJ2-1; TRBD2 matches at 8 bases. CDR3 size: 16 residues. Germline-derived CDR1 and CDR2 are SGHRS and YFSETQ. J lost 4 bases, V lost 3 bases, and 9 bases had no gene match. The CDR3 protein is CASSSTGTRNYNEQFF. The DNA of the CDR3 is TGCGCCAGCAGCTCCACCGGGACTAGGAATTACAATGAGCAGTTCTTC.